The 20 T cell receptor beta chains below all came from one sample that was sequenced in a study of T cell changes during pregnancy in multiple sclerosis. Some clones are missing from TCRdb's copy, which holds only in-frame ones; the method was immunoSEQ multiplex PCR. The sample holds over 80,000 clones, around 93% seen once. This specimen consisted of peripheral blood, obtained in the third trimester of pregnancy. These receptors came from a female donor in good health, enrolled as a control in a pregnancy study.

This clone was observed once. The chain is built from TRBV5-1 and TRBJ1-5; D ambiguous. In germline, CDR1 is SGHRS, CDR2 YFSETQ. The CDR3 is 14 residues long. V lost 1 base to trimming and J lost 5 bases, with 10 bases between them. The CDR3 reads CASSLWVGDQPQHF. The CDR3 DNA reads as TGCGCCAGCAGCTTGTGGGTCGGGGATCAGCCCCAGCATTTT.

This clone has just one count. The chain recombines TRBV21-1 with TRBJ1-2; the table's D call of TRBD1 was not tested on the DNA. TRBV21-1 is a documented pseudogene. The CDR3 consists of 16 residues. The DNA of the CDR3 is TGTGCCAGCAGCCCCCAAACCGGACAGGGAAACTATGGCTACACCTTC. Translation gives CASSPQTGQGNYGYTF.

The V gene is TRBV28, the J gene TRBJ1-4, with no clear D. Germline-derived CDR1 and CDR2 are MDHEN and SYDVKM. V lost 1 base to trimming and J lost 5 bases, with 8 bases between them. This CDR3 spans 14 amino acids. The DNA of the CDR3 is TGTGCCAGCAGTTTATCACAAGTAAATGAAAAACTGTTTTTT. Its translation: CASSLSQVNEKLFF.

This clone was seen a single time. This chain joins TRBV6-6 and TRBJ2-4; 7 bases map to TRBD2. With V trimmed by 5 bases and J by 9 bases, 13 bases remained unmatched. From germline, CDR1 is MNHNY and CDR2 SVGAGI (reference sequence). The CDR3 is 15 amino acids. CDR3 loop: CASSVTGGSGGIQYF. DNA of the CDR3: TGTGCCAGCAGTGTCACGGGAGGCAGTGGGGGCATTCAGTACTTC.

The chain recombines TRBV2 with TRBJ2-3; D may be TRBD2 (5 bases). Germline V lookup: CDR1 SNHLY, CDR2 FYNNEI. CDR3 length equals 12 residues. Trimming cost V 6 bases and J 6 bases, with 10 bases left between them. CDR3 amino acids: CASSGRVDTQYF. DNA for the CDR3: TGTGCCAGCAGCGGGCGGGTCGATACGCAGTATTTT. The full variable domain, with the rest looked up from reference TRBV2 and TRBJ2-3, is EPEVTQTPSHQVTQMGQEVILRCVPISNHLYFYWYRQILGQKVEFLVSFYNNEISEKSEIFDDQFSVERPDGSNFTLKIRSTKLEDSAMYFCASSGRVDTQYFGPGTRLTVL.

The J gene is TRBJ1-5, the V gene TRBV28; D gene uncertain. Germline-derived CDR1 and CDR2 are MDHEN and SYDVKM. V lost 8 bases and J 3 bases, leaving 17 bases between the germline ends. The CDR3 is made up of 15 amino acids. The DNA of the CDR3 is TGTGCCAGCCCCACCGTGTCCGGGTTCAATCAGCCCCAGCATTTT. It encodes CASPTVSGFNQPQHF.

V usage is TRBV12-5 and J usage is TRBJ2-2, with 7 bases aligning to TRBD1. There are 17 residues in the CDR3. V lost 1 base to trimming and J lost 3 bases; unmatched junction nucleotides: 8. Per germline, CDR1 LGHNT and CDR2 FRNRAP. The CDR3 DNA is TGTGCTAGTGGTTTGGCTCCCCCGGGACAGTACACCGGGGAGCTGTTTTTT. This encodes CASGLAPPGQYTGELFF.

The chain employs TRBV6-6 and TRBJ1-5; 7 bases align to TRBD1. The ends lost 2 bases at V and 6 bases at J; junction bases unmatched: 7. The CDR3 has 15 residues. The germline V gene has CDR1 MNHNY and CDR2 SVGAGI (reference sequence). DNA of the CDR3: TGTGCCAGCAGTTACAGTACGACAGGGAGTCAGCCCCAGCATTTT. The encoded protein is CASSYSTTGSQPQHF.

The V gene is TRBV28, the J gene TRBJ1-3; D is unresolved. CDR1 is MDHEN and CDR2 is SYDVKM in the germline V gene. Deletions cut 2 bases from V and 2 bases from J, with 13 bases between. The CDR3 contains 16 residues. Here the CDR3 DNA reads TGTGCCAGCAGTTTAGATCCCCGAGGGCCTGGAAACACCATATATTTT. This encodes CASSLDPRGPGNTIYF.

The DNA for the CDR3 is TGTGCCAGCAGTTGGACAGGGGGCCGTACAGATACGCAGTATTTT. Amino acid sequence: CASSWTGGRTDTQYF. The genes are TRBV28 and TRBJ2-3, with TRBD1 matching 11 bases. Germline trimming cut 4 bases from V and 3 bases from J; bases unmatched to any gene: 3. This CDR3 comprises 15 residues. Germline V CDR1 and CDR2: MDHEN, SYDVKM.

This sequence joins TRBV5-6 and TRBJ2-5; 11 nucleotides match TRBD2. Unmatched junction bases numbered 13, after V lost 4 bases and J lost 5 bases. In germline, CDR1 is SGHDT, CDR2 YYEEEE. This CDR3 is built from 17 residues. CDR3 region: CASSGGVAGGPSETQYF. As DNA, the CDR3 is TGTGCCAGCAGCGGTGGTGTAGCGGGAGGGCCTAGTGAGACCCAGTACTTC.

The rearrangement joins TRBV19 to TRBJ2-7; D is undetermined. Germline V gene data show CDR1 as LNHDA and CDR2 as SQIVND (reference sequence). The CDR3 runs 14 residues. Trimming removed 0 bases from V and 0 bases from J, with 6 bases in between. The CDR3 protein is CASSIESLSYEQYF. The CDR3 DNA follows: TGTGCCAGTAGTATAGAGAGCCTCTCCTACGAGCAGTACTTC. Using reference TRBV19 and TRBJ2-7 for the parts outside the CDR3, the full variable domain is DGGITQSPKYLFRKEGQNVTLSCEQNLNHDAMYWYRQDPGQGLRLIYYSQIVNDFQKGDIAEGYSVSREKKESFPLTVTSAQKNPTAFYLCASSIESLSYEQYFGPGTRLTVT.

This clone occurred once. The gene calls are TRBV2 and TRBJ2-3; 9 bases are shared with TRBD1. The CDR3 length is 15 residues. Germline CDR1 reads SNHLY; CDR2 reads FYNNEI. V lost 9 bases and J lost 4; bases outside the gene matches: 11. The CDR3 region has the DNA TGTGCCAGTGCATATCCTACAGGGGGCGCAGATACGCAGTATTTT. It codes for CASAYPTGGADTQYF.

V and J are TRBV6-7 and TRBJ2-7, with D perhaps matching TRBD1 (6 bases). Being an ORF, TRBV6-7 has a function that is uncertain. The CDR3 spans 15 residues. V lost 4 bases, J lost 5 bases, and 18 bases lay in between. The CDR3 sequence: CASSSRGPSGDEQYF. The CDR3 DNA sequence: TGTGCCAGCAGTTCCCGAGGGCCATCAGGGGACGAGCAGTACTTC.

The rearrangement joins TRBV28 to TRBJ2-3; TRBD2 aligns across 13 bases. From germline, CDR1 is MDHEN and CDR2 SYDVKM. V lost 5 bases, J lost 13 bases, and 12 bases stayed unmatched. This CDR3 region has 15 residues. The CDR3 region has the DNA TGTGCCAGCAGTCCGCCCCGGACTAGCGGGGGCAAGGAGTATTTT. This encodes CASSPPRTSGGKEYF. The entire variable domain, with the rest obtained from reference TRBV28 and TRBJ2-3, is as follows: DVKVTQSSRYLVKRTGEKVFLECVQDMDHENMFWYRQDPGLGLRLIYFSYDVKMKEKGDIPEGYSVSREKKERFSLILESASTNQTSMYLCASSPPRTSGGKEYFGPGTRLTVL.

The CDR3 here is CASSEPGQGNSNEKLFF. The CDR3 DNA is TGTGCCAGCAGTGAGCCGGGACAGGGAAATTCTAATGAAAAACTGTTTTTT. The chain uses TRBV28 and TRBJ1-4, with 9 bases lining up with TRBD1. The CDR3 totals 17 residues. CDR1 and CDR2 from the germline V gene are MDHEN and SYDVKM. V gave up 5 bases and J gave up 3 bases; unmatched junction bases: 10.

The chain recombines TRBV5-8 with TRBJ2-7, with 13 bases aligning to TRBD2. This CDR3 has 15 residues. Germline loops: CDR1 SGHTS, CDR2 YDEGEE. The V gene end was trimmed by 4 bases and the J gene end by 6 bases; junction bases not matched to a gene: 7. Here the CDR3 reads CASSPSGTSGTEQYF. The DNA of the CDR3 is TGTGCCAGCAGCCCTTCCGGGACTAGCGGGACCGAGCAGTACTTC.

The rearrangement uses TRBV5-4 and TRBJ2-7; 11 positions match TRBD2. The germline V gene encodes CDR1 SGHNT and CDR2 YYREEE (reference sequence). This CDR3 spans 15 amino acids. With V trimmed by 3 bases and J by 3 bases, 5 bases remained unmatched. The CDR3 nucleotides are TGTGCCAGCAGCTCCGGGACTAGCGGCTACTACGAGCAGTACTTC. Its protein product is CASSSGTSGYYEQYF.

As DNA, the CDR3 is TGTGCCAGTAGATCGGGAGGGAAAAACATTCAGTACTTC. This sequence encodes CASRSGGKNIQYF. This sequence joins TRBV19 and TRBJ2-4; 8 positions agree with TRBD2. Germline CDR1 reads LNHDA; CDR2 reads SQIVND (reference sequence). The CDR3 runs to 13 residues. V lost 6 bases to trimming and J lost 4 bases; unmatched junction nucleotides: 2.

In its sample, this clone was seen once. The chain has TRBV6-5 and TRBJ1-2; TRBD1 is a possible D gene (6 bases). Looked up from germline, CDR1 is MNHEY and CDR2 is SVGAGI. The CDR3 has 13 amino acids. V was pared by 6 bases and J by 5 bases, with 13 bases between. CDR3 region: CASSLDRLYGYTF. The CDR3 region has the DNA TGTGCCAGCAGCTTAGACAGGTTGTATGGCTACACCTTC.